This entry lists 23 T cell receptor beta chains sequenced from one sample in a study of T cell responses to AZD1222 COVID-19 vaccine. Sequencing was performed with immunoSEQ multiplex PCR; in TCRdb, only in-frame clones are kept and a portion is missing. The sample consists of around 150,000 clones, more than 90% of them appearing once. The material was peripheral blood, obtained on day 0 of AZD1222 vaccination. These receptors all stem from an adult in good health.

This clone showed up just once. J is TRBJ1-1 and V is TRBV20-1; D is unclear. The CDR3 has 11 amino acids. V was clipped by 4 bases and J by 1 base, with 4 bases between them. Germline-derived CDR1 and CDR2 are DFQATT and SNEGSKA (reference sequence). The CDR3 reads CSAKGNTEAFF. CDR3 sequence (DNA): TGCAGTGCTAAGGGGAACACTGAAGCTTTCTTT.

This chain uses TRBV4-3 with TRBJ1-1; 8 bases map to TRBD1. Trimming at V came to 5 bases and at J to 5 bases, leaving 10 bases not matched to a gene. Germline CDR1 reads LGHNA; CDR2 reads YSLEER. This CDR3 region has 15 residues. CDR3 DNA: TGCGCCAGCAGCGCCCCAGGGGGCGCCGGAACTGAAGCTTTCTTT. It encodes CASSAPGGAGTEAFF.

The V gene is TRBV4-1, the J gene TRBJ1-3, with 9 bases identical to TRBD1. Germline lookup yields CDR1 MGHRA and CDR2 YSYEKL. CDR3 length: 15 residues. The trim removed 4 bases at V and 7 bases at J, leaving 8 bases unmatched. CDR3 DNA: TGCGCCAGCAGCCCAAATCCGGGACAGGGTAACACCATATATTTT. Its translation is CASSPNPGQGNTIYF.

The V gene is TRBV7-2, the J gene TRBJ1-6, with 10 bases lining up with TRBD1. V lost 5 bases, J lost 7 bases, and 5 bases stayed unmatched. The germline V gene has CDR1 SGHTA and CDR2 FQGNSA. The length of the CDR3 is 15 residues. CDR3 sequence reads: CASSLKDRGNSPLHF. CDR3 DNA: TGTGCCAGCAGCCTAAAGGACAGGGGGAATTCACCCCTCCACTTT. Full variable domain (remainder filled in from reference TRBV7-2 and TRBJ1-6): GAGVSQSPSNKVTEKGKDVELRCDPISGHTALYWYRQSLGQGLEFLIYFQGNSAPDKSGLPSDRFSAERTGGSVSTLTIQRTQQEDSAVYLCASSLKDRGNSPLHFGNGTRLTVT.

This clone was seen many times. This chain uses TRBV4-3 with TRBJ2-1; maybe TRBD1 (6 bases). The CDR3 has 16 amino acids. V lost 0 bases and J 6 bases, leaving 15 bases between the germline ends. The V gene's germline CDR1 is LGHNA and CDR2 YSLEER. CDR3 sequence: CASSQDPQGNFNEQFF. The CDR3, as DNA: TGCGCCAGCAGCCAAGATCCCCAGGGGAATTTCAATGAGCAGTTCTTC.

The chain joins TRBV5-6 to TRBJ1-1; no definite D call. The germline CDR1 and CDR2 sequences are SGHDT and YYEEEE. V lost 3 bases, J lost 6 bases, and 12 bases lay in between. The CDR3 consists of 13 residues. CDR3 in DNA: TGTGCCAGCAGCTGGGAACAGTTATCTGAAGCTTTCTTT. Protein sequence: CASSWEQLSEAFF.

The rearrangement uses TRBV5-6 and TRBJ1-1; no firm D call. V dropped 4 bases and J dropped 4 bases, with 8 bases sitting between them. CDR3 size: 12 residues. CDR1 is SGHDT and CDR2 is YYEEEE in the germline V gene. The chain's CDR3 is CASSIQVTEAFF. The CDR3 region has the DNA TGTGCCAGCAGCATACAAGTCACTGAAGCTTTCTTT.

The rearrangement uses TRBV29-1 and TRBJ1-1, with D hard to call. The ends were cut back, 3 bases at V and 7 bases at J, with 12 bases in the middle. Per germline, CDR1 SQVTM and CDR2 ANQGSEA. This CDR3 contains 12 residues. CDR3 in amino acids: CSVESVWREAFF. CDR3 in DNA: TGCAGCGTTGAGAGCGTTTGGCGTGAAGCTTTCTTT.

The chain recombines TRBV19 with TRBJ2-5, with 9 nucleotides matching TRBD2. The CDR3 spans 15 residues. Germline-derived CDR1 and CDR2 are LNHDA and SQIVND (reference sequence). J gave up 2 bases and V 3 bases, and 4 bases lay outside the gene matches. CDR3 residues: CASSIRRGGQETQYF. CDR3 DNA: TGTGCCAGTAGTATCAGGCGGGGGGGGCAAGAGACCCAGTACTTC.

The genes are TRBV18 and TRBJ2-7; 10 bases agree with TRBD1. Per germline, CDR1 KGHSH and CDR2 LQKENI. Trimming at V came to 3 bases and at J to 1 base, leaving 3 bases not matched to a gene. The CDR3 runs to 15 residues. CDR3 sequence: CASSPWTGGSYEQYF. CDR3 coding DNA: TGTGCCAGCTCACCCTGGACAGGGGGGTCCTACGAGCAGTACTTC.

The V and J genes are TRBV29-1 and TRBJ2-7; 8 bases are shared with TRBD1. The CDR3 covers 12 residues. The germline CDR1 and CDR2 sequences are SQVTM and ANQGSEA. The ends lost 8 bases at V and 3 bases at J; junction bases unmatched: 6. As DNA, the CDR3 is TGCAGCTGTAAACAGGGGGTCTACGAGCAGTACTTC. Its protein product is CSCKQGVYEQYF.

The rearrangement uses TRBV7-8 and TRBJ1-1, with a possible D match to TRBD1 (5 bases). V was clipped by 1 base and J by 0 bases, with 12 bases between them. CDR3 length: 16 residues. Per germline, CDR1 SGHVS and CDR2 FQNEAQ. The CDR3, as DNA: TGTGCCAGCAGCTTAGGTAGTACAGGAGTGAACACTGAAGCTTTCTTT. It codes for CASSLGSTGVNTEAFF.

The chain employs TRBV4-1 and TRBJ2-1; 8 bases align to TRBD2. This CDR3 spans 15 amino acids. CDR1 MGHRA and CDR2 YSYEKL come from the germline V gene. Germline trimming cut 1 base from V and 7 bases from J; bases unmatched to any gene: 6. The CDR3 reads CASSQAGTSKNEQFF. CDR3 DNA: TGCGCCAGCAGCCAAGCTGGGACTAGTAAGAATGAGCAGTTCTTC.

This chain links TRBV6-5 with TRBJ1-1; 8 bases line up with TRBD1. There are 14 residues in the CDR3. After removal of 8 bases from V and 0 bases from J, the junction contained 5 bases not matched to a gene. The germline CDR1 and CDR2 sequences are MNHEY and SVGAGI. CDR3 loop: CASGRTGLNTEAFF. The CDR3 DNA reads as TGTGCCAGCGGCCGGACAGGGCTGAACACTGAAGCTTTCTTT.

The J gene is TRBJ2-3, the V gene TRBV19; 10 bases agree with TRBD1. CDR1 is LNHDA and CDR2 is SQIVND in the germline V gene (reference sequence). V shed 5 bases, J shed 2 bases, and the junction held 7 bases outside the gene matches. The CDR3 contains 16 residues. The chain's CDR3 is CASSSPTGGLTDTQYF. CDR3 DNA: TGTGCCAGTAGTTCTCCGACAGGGGGCCTCACAGATACGCAGTATTTT.

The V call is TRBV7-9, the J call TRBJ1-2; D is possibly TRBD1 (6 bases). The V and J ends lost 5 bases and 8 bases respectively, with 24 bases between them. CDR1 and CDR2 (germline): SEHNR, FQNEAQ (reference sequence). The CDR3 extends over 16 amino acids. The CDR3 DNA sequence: TGTGCCAGCAGCCCAGAGCTTTGGACAGCTGGCGAGGGCTACACCTTC. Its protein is CASSPELWTAGEGYTF.

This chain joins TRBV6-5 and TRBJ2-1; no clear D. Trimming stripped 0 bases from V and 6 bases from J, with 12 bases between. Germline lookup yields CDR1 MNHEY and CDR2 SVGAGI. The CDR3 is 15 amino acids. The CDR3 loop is CASSYSLALRNEQFF. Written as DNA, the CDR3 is TGTGCCAGCAGTTACTCTTTAGCTCTGCGCAATGAGCAGTTCTTC.

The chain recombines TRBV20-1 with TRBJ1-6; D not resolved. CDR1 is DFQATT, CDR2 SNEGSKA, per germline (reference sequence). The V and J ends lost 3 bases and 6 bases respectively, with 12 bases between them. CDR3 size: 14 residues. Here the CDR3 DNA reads TGCAGTGCTAGTTCTTGGCAGCTTAATTCACCCCTCCACTTT. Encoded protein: CSASSWQLNSPLHF.

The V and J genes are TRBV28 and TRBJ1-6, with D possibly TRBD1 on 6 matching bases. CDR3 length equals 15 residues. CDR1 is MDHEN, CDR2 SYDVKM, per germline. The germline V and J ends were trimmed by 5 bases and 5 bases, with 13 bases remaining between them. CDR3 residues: CASSGGAFNNSPLHF. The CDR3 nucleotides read TGTGCCAGCAGTGGGGGGGCTTTCAATAATTCACCCCTCCACTTT.

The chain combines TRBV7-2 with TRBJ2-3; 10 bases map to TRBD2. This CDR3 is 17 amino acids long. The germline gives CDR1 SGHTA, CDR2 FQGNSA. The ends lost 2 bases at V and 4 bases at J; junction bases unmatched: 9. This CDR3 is CASSLRASGSTSDTQYF. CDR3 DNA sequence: TGTGCCAGCAGCTTAAGGGCTAGCGGGAGTACATCAGATACGCAGTATTTT.

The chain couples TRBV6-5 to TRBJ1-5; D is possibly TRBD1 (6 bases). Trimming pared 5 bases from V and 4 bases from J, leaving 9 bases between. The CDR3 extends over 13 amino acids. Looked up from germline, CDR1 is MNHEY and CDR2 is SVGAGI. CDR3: CASSRDRNQPQHF. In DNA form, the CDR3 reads TGTGCCAGCAGTAGAGACAGGAATCAGCCCCAGCATTTT.

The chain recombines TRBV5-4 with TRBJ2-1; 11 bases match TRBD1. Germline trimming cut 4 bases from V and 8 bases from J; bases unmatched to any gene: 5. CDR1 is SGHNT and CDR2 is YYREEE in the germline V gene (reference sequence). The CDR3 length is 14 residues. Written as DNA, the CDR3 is TGTGCCAGCAGCCAAGGGACAGGGGGGGATGAGCAGTTCTTC. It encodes CASSQGTGGDEQFF.

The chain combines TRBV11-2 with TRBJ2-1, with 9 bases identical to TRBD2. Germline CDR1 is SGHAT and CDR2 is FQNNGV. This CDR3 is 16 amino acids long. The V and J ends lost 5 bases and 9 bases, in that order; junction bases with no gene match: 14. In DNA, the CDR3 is TGTGCCAGCAGCCTCTTGATTGGCGGGGGGGCCGGTGAGCAGTTCTTC. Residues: CASSLLIGGGAGEQFF.